The 3 T cell receptor beta chains given below trace back to one sample, sequenced in a study of T cells expressing NK-cell markers. TCRdb derives one entry per CDR3 protein from the 5' RACE reads, leaving out DNA. In all, the sample yields 350,000 to 500,000 distinct CDR3 sequences. Source material: blood T cells: a sorted CD56 or NKG2C T cell subset, CD4+ or CD8+ T cells, or bulk PBMC T cells (not recorded which). These TCRs come from a woman between 18 and 70 years old in good health.

The chain combines TRBV25-1 with TRBJ2-1. The CDR3 length is 15 residues. Germline V gene data show CDR1 as MGHDK and CDR2 as SYGVNS. CDR3 in amino acids: CASSESESSYNEQFF.

The chain joins TRBV20-1 to TRBJ2-7; TCRdb's assignment of TRBD1 cannot be checked, as there is no DNA. Germline CDR1 is DFQATT and CDR2 is SNEGSKA (reference sequence). The CDR3 is 13 residues long. CDR3 region: CSARDRLPDEQYF.

This chain uses TRBV5-6 with TRBJ1-1; no DNA is available, so the TRBD1 call from TCRdb remains unchecked. Germline CDR1 is SGHDT and CDR2 is YYEEEE. The CDR3 sequence is 12 residues long. CDR3 loop: CASSLGKGQAFF.